This T cell receptor (beta chain) came from a study of blood T cell repertoires in COVID-19. Germline CDR1 and CDR2: MNHNS and SASEGT. Trimming left V 4 bases short and J 1 base short, with 16 bases between. The CDR3 runs 16 residues. Using immunoSEQ multiplex PCR, the repertoire was profiled, and TCRdb retains in-frame clones only, with some absent. The sample lists roughly 68,000 clones; 65% to 85% were seen once. The TCR originated in a woman in her 40s with acute COVID-19. The chain recombines TRBV6-1 with TRBJ1-2; possibly TRBD1 for D (6 bases). Sequenced input: PBMCs or T cells enriched from blood (not recorded which). This chain's CDR3 is CASSGRGRGGNYGYTF. CDR3 coding DNA: TGTGCCAGCAGTGGAAGGGGAAGGGGGGGTAACTATGGCTACACCTTC.